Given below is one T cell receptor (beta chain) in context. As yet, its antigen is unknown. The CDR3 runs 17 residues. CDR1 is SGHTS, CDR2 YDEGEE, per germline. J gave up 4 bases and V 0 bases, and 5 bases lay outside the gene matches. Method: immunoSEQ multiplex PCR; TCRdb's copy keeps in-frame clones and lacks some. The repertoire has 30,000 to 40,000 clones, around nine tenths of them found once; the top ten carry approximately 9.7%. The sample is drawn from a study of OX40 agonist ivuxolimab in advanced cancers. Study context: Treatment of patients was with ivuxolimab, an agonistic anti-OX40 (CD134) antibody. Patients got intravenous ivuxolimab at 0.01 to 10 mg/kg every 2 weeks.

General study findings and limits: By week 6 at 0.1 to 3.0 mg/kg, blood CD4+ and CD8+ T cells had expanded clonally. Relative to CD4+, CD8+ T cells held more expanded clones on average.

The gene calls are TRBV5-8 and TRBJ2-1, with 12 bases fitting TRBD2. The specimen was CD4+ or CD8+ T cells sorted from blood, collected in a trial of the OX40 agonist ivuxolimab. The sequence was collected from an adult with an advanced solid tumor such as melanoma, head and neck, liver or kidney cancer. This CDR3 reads CASSLASGTSGYNEQFF. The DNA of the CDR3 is TGTGCCAGCAGCTTGGCTAGTGGGACTAGCGGGTACAATGAGCAGTTCTTC.